One sample yielded the 32 T cell receptor beta chains listed below, sequenced in a study of OX40 agonist ivuxolimab in advanced cancers. Some clones are missing from TCRdb's copy, which holds only in-frame ones; the method was immunoSEQ multiplex PCR. The sample has roughly 130,000 clones, 80% to 95% seen once; the top ten hold about 0.14%. This sample comprised CD4+ or CD8+ T cells sorted from blood, obtained in a trial of the OX40 agonist ivuxolimab. Every receptor here comes from an adult with an advanced solid tumor such as melanoma, head and neck, liver or kidney cancer.

The rearrangement links TRBV18 to TRBJ2-5, with D tentatively TRBD1 (5 bases). CDR3 size: 15 residues. CDR1 KGHSH and CDR2 LQKENI come from the germline V gene. The V gene lost 2 bases and the J gene lost 5 bases, with 15 bases spanning the gap. The CDR3 loop reads CASSPSQGAVETQYF. The DNA for the CDR3 is TGTGCCAGCTCACCATCCCAAGGGGCGGTGGAGACCCAGTACTTC.

The chain joins TRBV25-1 to TRBJ1-3, with 10 nucleotides matching TRBD1. CDR1 and CDR2 (germline): MGHDK, SYGVNS. Unmatched junction bases numbered 3, after V lost 6 bases and J lost 4 bases. The length of the CDR3 is 14 residues. The CDR3 protein is CASRGQGLGNTIYF. In DNA, the CDR3 is TGTGCCAGCAGGGGACAGGGGTTAGGAAACACCATATATTTT.

This chain uses TRBV2 with TRBJ1-1; no firm D call. The CDR3 has 11 residues. Deletions cut 3 bases from V and 8 bases from J, with 7 bases between. Germline-derived CDR1 and CDR2 are SNHLY and FYNNEI. DNA for the CDR3: TGTGCCAGCAGTGAGAATTTCGAAGCTTTCTTT. Translated, it gives CASSENFEAFF. The variable domain in full, completed from reference TRBV2 and TRBJ1-1, reads EPEVTQTPSHQVTQMGQEVILRCVPISNHLYFYWYRQILGQKVEFLVSFYNNEISEKSEIFDDQFSVERPDGSNFTLKIRSTKLEDSAMYFCASSENFEAFFGQGTRLTVV.

For the CDR3, the DNA is TGTGCCAGCAGCTCGGGACAGATTTCTTCCTACGAGCAGTACTTC. It encodes CASSSGQISSYEQYF. This chain uses TRBV5-4 with TRBJ2-7; 7 nucleotides agree with TRBD1. Trimming removed 3 bases from V and 1 base from J; junction bases left unmatched: 7. This CDR3 comprises 15 residues. Germline V gives CDR1 SGHNT, CDR2 YYREEE (reference sequence).

The chain is built from TRBV10-1 and TRBJ1-4; 8 nucleotides line up with TRBD1. The CDR3 covers 15 residues. CDR1 WNHNN and CDR2 SYGVQD come from the germline V gene (reference sequence). With V trimmed by 6 bases and J by 5 bases, 8 bases remained unmatched. CDR3 DNA: TGCGCCAGCAGCCCTGGACAGGGTACGAATGAAAAACTGTTTTTT. It codes for CASSPGQGTNEKLFF.

V usage is TRBV7-2 and J usage is TRBJ2-3; 11 bases map to TRBD2. Germline V gene sequence: CDR1 SGHTA, CDR2 FQGNSA. CDR3 length: 16 residues. The V segment lost 4 bases and the J segment 2 bases; nucleotides outside the gene matches: 5. The CDR3 is CASSSRTSGYTDTQYF. The CDR3 nucleotides read TGTGCCAGCAGCTCCCGGACTAGCGGGTACACAGATACGCAGTATTTT.

The chain links TRBV7-2 to TRBJ2-1; 12 bases are a match to TRBD2. J lost 7 bases, V lost 4 bases, and 8 bases had no gene match. The CDR3 runs to 16 residues. In germline, CDR1 is SGHTA, CDR2 FQGNSA. The CDR3 protein is CASSSRLAGVVNEQFF. The CDR3 region has the DNA TGTGCCAGCAGCTCCCGACTAGCGGGAGTGGTAAATGAGCAGTTCTTC.

This clone appeared a single time. The V gene is TRBV10-1, the J gene TRBJ2-1; 11 nucleotides match TRBD2. This CDR3 spans 19 amino acids. The J segment lost 6 bases and the V segment lost 0 bases, leaving 13 bases of the junction unmatched. The germline V gene encodes CDR1 WNHNN and CDR2 SYGVQD (reference sequence). The CDR3 DNA is TGCGCCAGCAGTGAGTCGGGGGGTAGCGGGAGGGCCTGGGGCAATGAGCAGTTCTTC. Protein: CASSESGGSGRAWGNEQFF.

This chain connects TRBV18 to TRBJ2-6, with 7 bases identical to TRBD1. CDR3 length: 18 amino acids. The trim removed 2 bases at V and 0 bases at J, leaving 7 bases unmatched. Germline-derived CDR1 and CDR2 are KGHSH and LQKENI. CDR3 residues: CASSPSGQFFSGANVLTF. CDR3 sequence (DNA): TGTGCCAGCTCACCATCGGGACAGTTTTTCTCTGGGGCCAACGTCCTGACTTTC. Supplemented by reference TRBV18 and TRBJ2-6, the full variable domain reads NAGVMQNPRHLVRRRGQEARLRCSPMKGHSHVYWYRQLPEEGLKFMVYLQKENIIDESGMPKERFSAEFPKEGPSILRIQQVVRGDSAAYFCASSPSGQFFSGANVLTFGAGSRLTVL.

The gene calls are TRBV19 and TRBJ1-3, with 10 bases matching TRBD1. The CDR3 covers 14 residues. In germline, CDR1 is LNHDA, CDR2 SQIVND (reference sequence). Unmatched junction bases numbered 5, after V lost 8 bases and J lost 4 bases. Here the CDR3 DNA reads TGTGCCAGTGGGGACAGGGGATCCGGAAACACCATATATTTT. Translation gives CASGDRGSGNTIYF.

This chain links TRBV7-9 with TRBJ2-5; D unresolved. There are 12 residues in the CDR3. Germline V gives CDR1 SEHNR, CDR2 FQNEAQ (reference sequence). Trimming removed 3 bases from V and 5 bases from J, with 7 bases in between. Here the CDR3 reads CASSFLQETQYF. DNA for the CDR3: TGTGCCAGCAGCTTCCTTCAGGAGACCCAGTACTTC. The full variable domain, rest sourced from reference TRBV7-9 and TRBJ2-5, is DTGVSQNPRHKITKRGQNVTFRCDPISEHNRLYWYRQTLGQGPEFLTYFQNEAQLEKSRLLSDRFSAERPKGSFSTLEIQRTEQGDSAMYLCASSFLQETQYFGPGTRLLVL.

The chain links TRBV5-1 to TRBJ2-1; D is undetermined. The CDR3 is 13 residues long. V was shortened by 0 bases and J by 8 bases, with 9 bases between the two germline ends. CDR1 is SGHRS, CDR2 YFSETQ, per germline. The CDR3 nucleotides are TGCGCCAGCAGCTTGGCCGGTACGGATGAGCAGTTCTTC. Translated, it gives CASSLAGTDEQFF.

J is TRBJ2-3 and V is TRBV7-2, with D perhaps being TRBD1 or TRBD2 (6 bases each). CDR3 length equals 15 residues. Germline lookup yields CDR1 SGHTA and CDR2 FQGNSA. Trimming took 3 bases from V and 7 from J, leaving 17 bases between them. The CDR3: CASSLSGFGGNTQYF. The CDR3 bases are TGTGCCAGCAGCTTGTCAGGCTTCGGGGGCAATACGCAGTATTTT.

This clone appeared a few times. The chain employs TRBV6-1 and TRBJ1-1; D perhaps matches TRBD1 (5 bases). The V gene's germline CDR1 is MNHNS and CDR2 SASEGT. CDR3 length: 14 amino acids. The V gene lost 4 bases and the J gene lost 4 bases, with 13 bases spanning the gap. The CDR3 reads CASSARDFGTEAFF. The CDR3 DNA reads TGTGCCAGCAGTGCCCGGGACTTTGGCACTGAAGCTTTCTTT.

This sequence joins TRBV19 and TRBJ1-5; no firm D call. CDR1 and CDR2 (germline): LNHDA, SQIVND (reference sequence). CDR3 size: 17 residues. The V end lost 5 bases, the J end lost 2 bases, and 19 bases lay between the germline ends. The CDR3 nucleotides are TGTGCCAGTAGTCGTTCTCTGTCCATTCGGGGCAATCAGCCCCAGCATTTT. Protein: CASSRSLSIRGNQPQHF.

A note on this clone: One end of the junction fails to match germline, which may point to a read error. J is TRBJ2-3 and V is TRBV28; TRBD2 might be the D (6 bases). CDR3 length: 12 residues. Germline CDR1 reads MDHEN; CDR2 reads SYDVKM. In DNA form, the CDR3 reads TGCCGAAGCGGGTCTAGCACAGATACGCAGTATTTT. Amino acid sequence: CRSGSSTDTQYF.

This clone was counted only a few times. The CDR3 coding sequence is TGTGCCAGCAGCTCCTTAACAGGGGGAGGCTACGAGCAGTACTTC. Its protein product is CASSSLTGGGYEQYF. This sequence joins TRBV7-9 and TRBJ2-7; TRBD1 aligns across 8 bases. CDR3 length equals 15 residues. Germline values: CDR1 SEHNR, CDR2 FQNEAQ (reference sequence). V lost 4 bases to trimming and J lost 3 bases; unmatched junction nucleotides: 8.

The chain combines TRBV5-1 with TRBJ2-3; a possible D gene is TRBD2 (6 bases). The CDR3 covers 16 residues. Germline V gene data show CDR1 as SGHRS and CDR2 as YFSETQ. The germline V and J ends were trimmed by 4 bases and 2 bases, with 17 bases remaining between them. The DNA of the CDR3 is TGCGCCAGCAGCATCTTCCCGGGACTTTCCACAGATACGCAGTATTTT. Protein sequence: CASSIFPGLSTDTQYF.

This clone was recorded only once. V gene TRBV19 combines with J gene TRBJ2-1; D possibly corresponds to TRBD1 (6 bases). This CDR3 spans 13 amino acids. Germline CDR1 and CDR2: LNHDA and SQIVND (reference sequence). The V gene lost 2 bases and the J gene lost 6 bases, with 8 bases spanning the gap. CDR3 protein: CASSITGINEQFF. CDR3 DNA: TGTGCCAGTAGTATAACAGGGATCAATGAGCAGTTCTTC.

V usage is TRBV6-5 and J usage is TRBJ2-7; 8 positions agree with TRBD1. The CDR3 is 16 amino acids. The germline V gene encodes CDR1 MNHEY and CDR2 SVGAGI. The junction had 16 bases not matched to a gene; V was cut back by 6 bases and J by 6 bases. The CDR3: CASSYPLQGAFREQYF. The DNA of the CDR3 is TGTGCCAGCAGCTACCCCCTCCAGGGGGCCTTTCGCGAGCAGTACTTC.

The chain couples TRBV5-6 to TRBJ2-3; D may be TRBD1 (6 bases). The germline CDR1 and CDR2 sequences are SGHDT and YYEEEE. The CDR3 sequence is 16 residues long. Trimming cost V 4 bases and J 8 bases, with 23 bases left between them. CDR3 sequence reads: CASSLQVRGLYGTQYF. The CDR3 DNA sequence: TGTGCCAGCAGCCTACAGGTCAGGGGCTTGTATGGTACGCAGTATTTT.

The chain couples TRBV4-1 to TRBJ1-6; 9 bases fit TRBD1. Germline V gene sequence: CDR1 MGHRA, CDR2 YSYEKL. The CDR3 sequence is 16 residues long. Trimming at V came to 3 bases and at J to 8 bases, leaving 8 bases not matched to a gene. CDR3 sequence: CASSHQTGGGYSPLHF. CDR3 sequence (DNA): TGCGCCAGCAGCCACCAAACAGGGGGCGGTTATTCACCCCTCCACTTT.

The chain employs TRBV19 and TRBJ1-1; 7 bases are a match to TRBD1. CDR1 and CDR2 (germline): LNHDA, SQIVND (reference sequence). The CDR3 is 11 amino acids. Trimming cost V 10 bases and J 8 bases; bases outside gene matches: 7. In DNA form, the CDR3 reads TGTGCCACCTTGAGGGGGCGAGAAGCTTTCTTT. Translation gives CATLRGREAFF.

This clone was detected only once. The chain has TRBV6-4 and TRBJ2-3; 7 nucleotides line up with TRBD2. Germline-derived CDR1 and CDR2 are MRHNA and SNTAGT. Germline trimming cut 6 bases from V and 3 bases from J; bases unmatched to any gene: 9. The CDR3 length is 15 residues. CDR3 loop: CASSPGRLETDTQYF. CDR3 sequence (DNA): TGTGCCAGCAGCCCCGGGAGGTTGGAGACAGATACGCAGTATTTT.

A note on this clone: Germline and junction disagree at one end, which may indicate a read error. This chain uses TRBV5-1 with TRBJ2-3; D is unresolved. Germline V lookup: CDR1 SGHRS, CDR2 YFSETQ. CDR3 length equals 14 residues. The CDR3 region has the DNA TGCGCCACCAGCAACCCCTCCGGCGGAGATACGCAGTATTTT. Its protein is CATSNPSGGDTQYF.

The rearrangement uses TRBV28 and TRBJ1-1, with D possibly TRBD1 on 5 matching bases. Trimming pared 5 bases from V and 1 base from J, leaving 11 bases between. CDR3 length equals 14 residues. Per germline, CDR1 MDHEN and CDR2 SYDVKM. CDR3 DNA: TGTGCCAGCAGTCCGGGGCCGGGGAACACTGAAGCTTTCTTT. It specifies CASSPGPGNTEAFF. Using reference TRBV28 and TRBJ1-1 for the parts outside the CDR3, the full variable domain is DVKVTQSSRYLVKRTGEKVFLECVQDMDHENMFWYRQDPGLGLRLIYFSYDVKMKEKGDIPEGYSVSREKKERFSLILESASTNQTSMYLCASSPGPGNTEAFFGQGTRLTVV.

This chain connects TRBV27 to TRBJ1-6; 10 nucleotides align to TRBD1. Germline loops: CDR1 MNHEY, CDR2 SMNVEV (reference sequence). The length of the CDR3 is 15 residues. The J segment lost 7 bases and the V segment lost 5 bases, leaving 5 bases of the junction unmatched. In DNA, the CDR3 is TGTGCCAGCAGTCGACAGGGGGCCGGGAATTCACCCCTCCACTTT. Translating it yields CASSRQGAGNSPLHF.

The chain carries TRBV2 and TRBJ2-5; D is tentatively TRBD1 or TRBD2 (6 bases each). The CDR3 spans 12 residues. Looked up from germline, CDR1 is SNHLY and CDR2 is FYNNEI. V gave up 11 bases and J gave up 1 base, with 11 bases separating them. CDR3 in amino acids: CARGGGQETQYF. The CDR3 bases are TGTGCCCGCGGAGGGGGCCAAGAGACCCAGTACTTC.

This clone has only one observation. This chain joins TRBV2 and TRBJ2-7; the D gene could be TRBD1 or TRBD2 (5 bases each). Trimming removed 8 bases from V and 2 bases from J, with 19 bases in between. CDR1 is SNHLY and CDR2 is FYNNEI in the germline V gene. The CDR3 covers 15 residues. The CDR3 is CASCLDRGEPYEQYF. DNA for the CDR3: TGTGCCAGCTGCCTCGACCGGGGCGAACCCTACGAGCAGTACTTC. Filled out from reference TRBV2 and TRBJ2-7, the complete variable domain reads EPEVTQTPSHQVTQMGQEVILRCVPISNHLYFYWYRQILGQKVEFLVSFYNNEISEKSEIFDDQFSVERPDGSNFTLKIRSTKLEDSAMYFCASCLDRGEPYEQYFGPGTRLTVT.

The J gene is TRBJ1-2, the V gene TRBV7-8, with D perhaps TRBD1 (5 bases). CDR3 length equals 14 residues. Looked up from germline, CDR1 is SGHVS and CDR2 is FQNEAQ. The V and J ends lost 1 base and 2 bases respectively, with 8 bases between them. CDR3 sequence reads: CASSLERGNYGYTF. The CDR3 DNA reads as TGTGCCAGCAGCTTAGAGCGGGGGAACTATGGCTACACCTTC. Full variable domain (rest looked up from reference TRBV7-8 and TRBJ1-2): GAGVSQSPRYKVAKRGQDVALRCDPISGHVSLFWYQQALGQGPEFLTYFQNEAQLDKSGLPSDRFFAERPEGSVSTLKIQRTQQEDSAVYLCASSLERGNYGYTFGSGTRLTVV.

This chain joins TRBV7-9 and TRBJ1-1; D uncertain. Germline CDR1 is SEHNR and CDR2 is FQNEAQ (reference sequence). The CDR3 sequence is 13 residues long. Trimming shortened V by 1 base and J by 11 bases, and 14 bases separated the two germline ends. As DNA, the CDR3 is TGTGCCAGCAGCTTAGTAGAGAGGAGAGGGGCTTTCTTT. This gives the protein CASSLVERRGAFF. Based on the CDR3 plus reference TRBV7-9 and TRBJ1-1, the full variable domain is DTGVSQNPRHKITKRGQNVTFRCDPISEHNRLYWYRQTLGQGPEFLTYFQNEAQLEKSRLLSDRFSAERPKGSFSTLEIQRTEQGDSAMYLCASSLVERRGAFFGQGTRLTVV.

The genes are TRBV6-5 and TRBJ1-5; D is ambiguous. The CDR3 has 12 amino acids. Germline loops: CDR1 MNHEY, CDR2 SVGAGI. V lost 7 bases and J 6 bases, leaving 10 bases between the germline ends. CDR3 region: CASMPGAQPQHF. As DNA, the CDR3 is TGTGCCAGCATGCCGGGAGCTCAGCCCCAGCATTTT.